This T cell receptor beta chain was identified in a study of T cells in Graves' hyperthyroidism and ophthalmopathy. Turning to the study itself: Blood was drawn when the patient was first diagnosed and still untreated.

Amplification targeted TCR beta CDR3 regions from RNA transcripts. First-round RT-PCR of the TCR CDR3 relied on the HTBI primer set. One entry per CDR3 protein results from TCRdb running MiXCR on the multiplex PCR reads. The sample has hundreds of thousands of distinct CDR3 sequences; roughly a fifth are singletons. Diagnostic assessment was based on clinical symptoms, serum thyroxine and TRAb, thyroid ultrasound and orbital computed tomography. Cells are PBMCs isolated from more than 8.5 ml of fresh blood. The CDR3 extends over 14 amino acids. In germline, CDR1 is SGHRS, CDR2 YFSETQ. V gave up 5 bases and J gave up 5 bases, with 14 bases separating them.

V is TRBV5-1 and J is TRBJ2-4; D unclear. Sequencing was carried out using blood. The TCR was taken from a man over 45 with Graves' ophthalmopathy. CDR3 in amino acids: CASRETGVENIQYF. The CDR3 DNA follows: TGCGCCAGCAGAGAAACGGGTGTCGAAAACATTCAGTACTTC. Full variable domain (rest looked up from reference TRBV5-1 and TRBJ2-4): KAGVTQTPRYLIKTRGQQVTLSCSPISGHRSVSWYQQTPGQGLQFLFEYFSETQRNKGNFPGRFSGRQFSNSRSEMNVSTLELGDSALYLCASRETGVENIQYFGAGTRLSVL.